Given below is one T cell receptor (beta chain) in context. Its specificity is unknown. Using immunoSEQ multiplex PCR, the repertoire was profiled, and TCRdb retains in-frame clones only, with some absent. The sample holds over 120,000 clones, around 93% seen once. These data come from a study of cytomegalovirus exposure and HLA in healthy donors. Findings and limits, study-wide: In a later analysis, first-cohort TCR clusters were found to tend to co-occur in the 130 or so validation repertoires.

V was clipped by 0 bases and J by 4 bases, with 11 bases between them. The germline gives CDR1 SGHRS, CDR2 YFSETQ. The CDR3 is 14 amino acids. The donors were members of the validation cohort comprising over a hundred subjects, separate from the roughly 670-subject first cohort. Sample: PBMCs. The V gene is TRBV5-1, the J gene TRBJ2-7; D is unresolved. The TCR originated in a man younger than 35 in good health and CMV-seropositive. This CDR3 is CASSLGDPRYEQYF. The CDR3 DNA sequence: TGCGCCAGCAGCTTGGGTGATCCACGGTACGAGCAGTACTTC. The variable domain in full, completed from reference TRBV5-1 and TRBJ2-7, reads KAGVTQTPRYLIKTRGQQVTLSCSPISGHRSVSWYQQTPGQGLQFLFEYFSETQRNKGNFPGRFSGRQFSNSRSEMNVSTLELGDSALYLCASSLGDPRYEQYFGPGTRLTVT.